The 15 T cell receptor beta chains in this list originate from one sample, sequenced in a study of T-cell reconstitution after alpha-beta-depleted transplantation in children. TCRbeta library preparation incorporated unique molecular identifiers. From the PCR reads, TCRdb called clonotypes with MiXCR, one entry per CDR3 protein. The profile covers over 450,000 distinct CDR3 sequences, with about 10% appearing a single time and roughly 2% taken by the ten largest. This material consisted of PBMCs, taken before TCRalphabeta/CD19-depleted stem cell transplant. These receptors were obtained from a child aged 2-15 years with inherited bone marrow failure, due to receive a stem cell transplant.

The chain's CDR3 is CASSKDLGGTGPYEQYF. In nucleotides, the CDR3 is TGTGCCAGCAGCAAAGATTTAGGGGGCACAGGGCCCTACGAGCAGTACTTC. V usage is TRBV21-1 and J usage is TRBJ2-7; the listed D gene, TRBD1, was not tested against the DNA. TRBV21-1 is a recognized pseudogene. The CDR3 sequence is 17 residues long.

This clonotype occurred many times. V usage is TRBV27 and J usage is TRBJ2-5; D gene ambiguous. Per the germline V gene, CDR1 is MNHEY and CDR2 is SMNVEV (reference sequence). The CDR3 loop spans 12 amino acids. The V and J ends lost 4 bases and 3 bases respectively, with 6 bases between them. CDR3 sequence reads: CASSSDKETQYF. In DNA form, the CDR3 reads TGTGCCAGCAGTTCCGACAAAGAGACCCAGTACTTC.

The table lists this clonotype with a few counts. The rearrangement uses TRBV29-1 and TRBJ2-3; 8 nucleotides agree with TRBD2. CDR1 and CDR2 from the germline V gene are SQVTM and ANQGSEA. This CDR3 region has 19 residues. The junction had 27 bases not matched to a gene; V was cut back by 5 bases and J by 8 bases. CDR3 protein: CSVRMIGGSREGRGGTQYF. CDR3 DNA: TGCAGCGTTCGAATGATCGGGGGCTCTCGGGAGGGCCGAGGGGGTACGCAGTATTTT.

This clonotype was counted at least ten times. This chain links TRBV10-3 with TRBJ2-7; D not resolved. The CDR3 has 15 amino acids. Trimming took 4 bases from V and 3 from J, leaving 16 bases between them. The germline gives CDR1 ENHRY, CDR2 SYGVKD. CDR3 in DNA: TGTGCCATCAGTGTTGAGGAACCCCCCAACTACGAGCAGTACTTC. This gives the protein CAISVEEPPNYEQYF.

This clonotype came up many times. This chain connects TRBV28 to TRBJ2-1; no reliable D call. This CDR3 comprises 12 residues. Germline CDR1 reads MDHEN; CDR2 reads SYDVKM. Trimming shortened V by 3 bases and J by 5 bases, and 5 bases separated the two germline ends. This CDR3 reads CASSFNNNEQFF. CDR3 nucleotides: TGTGCCAGCAGTTTTAACAACAATGAGCAGTTCTTC.

This clonotype was detected ten times or more. The chain combines TRBV5-1 with TRBJ2-1, with D possibly matching TRBD1 (5 bases). Germline assignment: CDR1 SGHRS and CDR2 YFSETQ. V lost 4 bases and J 4 bases, leaving 18 bases between the germline ends. The CDR3 sequence is 16 residues long. The CDR3 region has the DNA TGCGCCAGCAGCCCTAGGGAAGGGGCGTGGTACAATGAGCAGTTCTTC. Translation: CASSPREGAWYNEQFF.

This clonotype was seen ten or more times. This chain uses TRBV28 with TRBJ1-5; 12 bases align to TRBD1. Trimming cost V 11 bases and J 1 base; bases outside gene matches: 6. This CDR3 contains 15 residues. CDR1 and CDR2 from the germline V gene are MDHEN and SYDVKM. Written as DNA, the CDR3 is TGTGCCGCGGGACAGGGGGCGAGCAGCAATCAGCCCCAGCATTTT. This codes for CAAGQGASSNQPQHF.

This clonotype appeared many times. This rearrangement joins TRBV2 to TRBJ1-5; a possible D gene is TRBD1 (5 bases). The length of the CDR3 is 13 residues. The germline V and J ends were trimmed by 2 bases and 6 bases, with 8 bases remaining between them. Germline CDR1 SNHLY, CDR2 FYNNEI. As DNA, the CDR3 is TGTGCCAGCAGTGAAATGGGGGTTCAGCCCCAGCATTTT. Protein product: CASSEMGVQPQHF.

The rearrangement uses TRBV15 and TRBJ2-1, with 7 bases identical to TRBD2. Germline V gives CDR1 LNHNV, CDR2 YYDKDF (reference sequence). After removal of 3 bases from V and 4 bases from J, the junction contained 12 bases not matched to a gene. The CDR3 is 17 amino acids. The DNA for the CDR3 is TGTGCCACCAGCAGGTCCACCAGGACTAGAGCATACAATGAGCAGTTCTTC. This sequence encodes CATSRSTRTRAYNEQFF.

In its sample, this clonotype was seen many times. This chain connects TRBV6-5 to TRBJ2-1; TRBD1 agrees at 7 bases. The ends lost 0 bases at V and 4 bases at J; junction bases unmatched: 6. This CDR3 comprises 16 residues. The germline V gene has CDR1 MNHEY and CDR2 SVGAGI. The CDR3 here is CASSYSPGGPYNEQFF. The DNA of the CDR3 is TGTGCCAGCAGTTACTCCCCAGGGGGACCGTACAATGAGCAGTTCTTC.

This clonotype was seen ten or more times. This sequence joins TRBV25-1 and TRBJ2-1; 7 nucleotides match TRBD2. This CDR3 contains 16 residues. Looked up from germline, CDR1 is MGHDK and CDR2 is SYGVNS. J gave up 3 bases and V 6 bases, and 11 bases lay outside the gene matches. For the CDR3, the DNA is TGTGCCAGCAGCACACCACTAGCGCTCCACTACAATGAGCAGTTCTTC. Amino acid sequence: CASSTPLALHYNEQFF.

In its sample, this clonotype was seen many times. The chain combines TRBV6-1 with TRBJ2-7, with D possibly called TRBD1 or TRBD2 (5 bases each). The CDR3 is 13 residues long. Germline lookup yields CDR1 MNHNS and CDR2 SASEGT. V was clipped by 4 bases and J by 2 bases, with 9 bases between them. The CDR3 region is CASSAVGAYEQYF. For the CDR3, the DNA is TGTGCCAGCAGTGCGGTGGGGGCCTACGAGCAGTACTTC.

The genes are TRBV18 and TRBJ2-7; 13 bases map to TRBD2. CDR1 is KGHSH, CDR2 LQKENI, per germline. Trimming removed 0 bases from V and 3 bases from J; junction bases left unmatched: 2. This CDR3 is built from 16 residues. The CDR3 DNA reads as TGTGCCAGCTCACCACCACTAGCGGGAGGGAGCTACGAGCAGTACTTC. Encoded protein: CASSPPLAGGSYEQYF.

This clonotype was detected ten times or more. The chain employs TRBV12-3 or TRBV12-4 and TRBJ1-6; D not certain. V was cut by 0 bases and J by 15 bases, with 15 bases left in between. The CDR3 loop spans 14 amino acids. This CDR3 reads CASSLAQTPILLHF. The CDR3 bases are TGTGCCAGCAGTTTAGCGCAGACCCCCATTCTCCTCCACTTT.

This clonotype was seen at least ten times. The gene calls are TRBV27 and TRBJ1-2; weak D call: TRBD1 (6 bases). The length of the CDR3 is 13 residues. The V and J ends lost 4 bases and 4 bases respectively, with 10 bases between them. The germline V gene has CDR1 MNHEY and CDR2 SMNVEV (reference sequence). CDR3 protein: CASSYARGYGYTF. DNA of the CDR3: TGTGCCAGCAGTTATGCCAGGGGCTATGGCTACACCTTC.